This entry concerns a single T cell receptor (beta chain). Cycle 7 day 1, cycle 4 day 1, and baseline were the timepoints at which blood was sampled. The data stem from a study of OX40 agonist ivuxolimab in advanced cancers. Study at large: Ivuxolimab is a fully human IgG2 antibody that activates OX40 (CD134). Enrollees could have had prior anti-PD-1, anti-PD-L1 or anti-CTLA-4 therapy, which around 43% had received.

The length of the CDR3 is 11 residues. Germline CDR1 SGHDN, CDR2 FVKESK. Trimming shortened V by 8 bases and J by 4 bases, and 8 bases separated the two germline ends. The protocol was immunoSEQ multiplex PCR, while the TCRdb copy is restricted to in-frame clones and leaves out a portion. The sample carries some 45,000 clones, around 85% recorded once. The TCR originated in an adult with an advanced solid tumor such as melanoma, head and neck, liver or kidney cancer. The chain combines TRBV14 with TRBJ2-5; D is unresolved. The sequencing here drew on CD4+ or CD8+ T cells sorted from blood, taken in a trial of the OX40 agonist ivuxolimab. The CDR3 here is CASGNGETQYF. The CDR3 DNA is TGTGCCAGCGGAAATGGAGAGACCCAGTACTTC.